This T cell receptor beta chain came from a study of blood T cell repertoires in COVID-19. CDR3 size: 17 residues. Germline CDR1 reads SGHRS; CDR2 reads YFSETQ. V shed 3 bases, J shed 2 bases, and the junction held 13 bases outside the gene matches. Sequenced by immunoSEQ multiplex PCR; TCRdb stores in-frame clones only, minus some. Among roughly 65,000 clones listed, about 74% were seen once. The chain has TRBV5-1 and TRBJ1-1, with TRBD1 identical over 7 bases. The sample taken for sequencing was peripheral blood. The sequence was collected from a human donor in a cohort sampled during active COVID-19. In DNA, the CDR3 is TGCGCCAGCAGCTCCAAAATCCCGGGACAGAGAAACACTGAAGCTTTCTTT. Translated: CASSSKIPGQRNTEAFF.